This TCR beta chain originates from a study of cytomegalovirus exposure and HLA in healthy donors. V was pared by 4 bases and J by 3 bases, with 13 bases between. The CDR3 sequence is 14 residues long. The germline V gene encodes CDR1 MNHNS and CDR2 SASEGT. 60 Vbeta and 13 Jbeta primers were used in PCR. Generated by immunoSEQ multiplex PCR, the TCRdb table keeps only in-frame clones and is missing some. The table shows around 190,000 clones, with 70% to 80% occurring only once. Sequencing input: PBMCs. This TCR derives from a woman in her fifties or sixties in good health and CMV-seronegative. The chain recombines TRBV6-1 with TRBJ2-7, with a possible D match to TRBD1 (7 bases). The CDR3 spells CASSARQGGYEQYF. The CDR3 DNA reads as TGTGCCAGCAGTGCCCGGCAGGGGGGCTACGAGCAGTACTTC.